This TCR beta chain was documented in a study of T-cell memory formation after mild COVID-19 (dated by TCRdb to about 2021). Study-level background: TCR sequence clusters from the two donors were found to be largely donor specific. The cohort comprised two young, previously healthy adult volunteers, one female and one male. In two donors, T-cell clones that expanded and contracted after mild COVID-19 were followed by sequencing TCRalpha and TCRbeta repertoires longitudinally. The paper's findings and limits, for the study overall: The study included only two mild cases, and larger cohorts that include severe cases with pre-infection samples were judged to be necessary. Clones contracting from day 15 to 85 had balanced CD4/CD8 phenotypes, while a second wave expanding from day 15 to 37 was biased towards CD4+. SARS-CoV-2 specificity of the second-wave clones peaking on day 37 was not confirmed. Contracting CD4+ clones were found mainly in CM and EM memory subsets, while CD8+ clones were enriched in EMRA. Some responding clones were found in pre-infection memory, which suggests that pre-existing cross-reactive memory T cells took part in the SARS-CoV-2 response.

V ends up 0 bases short and J 4 bases short, with an unmatched junction base count of 2. The CDR3 sequence holds 16 residues, the cysteine and phenylalanine included. Only the CDR3 DNA stays, 48 bases, in frame from base 1. From the germline V gene, CDR1 is SGHDT and CDR2 is YYEEEE. Ficoll-Paque density gradient centrifugation was used to isolate PBMCs. The instrument was an Illumina NovaSeq 6000. Using 5'RACE with constant-segment primers, TCRalpha and TCRbeta cDNA libraries were constructed, with sample barcodes and unique molecular identifiers added in the process. Trizol reagent was used to extract RNA from every sample. The libraries were amplified in two PCR steps, and the second step added a second sample barcode and Illumina TruSeq adapters. Sequencing of the libraries was done on an Illumina NovaSeq, producing 2 x 150 bp paired-end reads. From the authors' description of their analysis: Demultiplexing of reads and collapsing into UMI-guided consensus sequences were performed with migec v1.2.7. Using mixcr v2.1.11, the UMI consensuses were aligned to TRA and TRB V and J templates and assembled into clonotypes. A clonotype was counted as expanded or contracted only if both edgeR and NoisET called the change significant, with noise models trained on biological replicates. edgeR calls used a false discovery rate-adjusted p below 0.01 and a log2 fold-change threshold of 1. PCA with hierarchical clustering of max-normalized trajectories of the 1000 most abundant clonotypes was used as exploratory dynamics analysis. Separately sequenced CD4+ and CD8+ repertoires were used to assign a CD4 or CD8 phenotype to each responding clone. TCRdb trimmed the raw reads at Q25, called clones with MiXCR and kept productive beta chains. Under each unique CDR3 protein, matching rows form one entry showing the most common genes and DNA. These V and J calls originate from TCRdb's pipeline instead of the authors' own analysis. The sample records roughly 130,000 distinct CDR3 sequences, about 17% of which are singletons. The ten largest account for about 5% of the sample.

This clonotype was counted between two and nine times. Its antigen remains unidentified. Qualities for individual bases were not recorded, and no much larger clone is one base off. The clonotype comes from a man aged 18 to 30 who had mild COVID-19 (a few samples of this study predate the infection). The sample titles of this study are shuffled in the database, so cell type and time point are left out; the donor was told from shared clones. The sequence links TRBV5-6 to TRBJ2-1; a stretch of 12 junction bases matches TRBD1. Sequencing used PBMCs or a T cell subset sorted from them (not recorded which). Read as DNA, the sequence is TGTGCCAGCAGCTTGGTGGGACAGGGGGCATACAATGAGCAGTTCTTC. This translates into CASSLVGQGAYNEQFF.